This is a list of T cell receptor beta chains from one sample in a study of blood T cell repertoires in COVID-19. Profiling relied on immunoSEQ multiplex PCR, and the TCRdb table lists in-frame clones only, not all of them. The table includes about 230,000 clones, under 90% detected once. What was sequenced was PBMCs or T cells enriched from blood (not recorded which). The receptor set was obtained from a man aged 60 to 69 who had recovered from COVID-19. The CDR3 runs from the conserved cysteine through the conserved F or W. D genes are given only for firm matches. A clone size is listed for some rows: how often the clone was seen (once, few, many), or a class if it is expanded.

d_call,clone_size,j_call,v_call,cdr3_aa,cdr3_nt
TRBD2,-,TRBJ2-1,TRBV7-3,CASSPWEGSSYNEQFF,TGTGCCAGCAGCCCCTGGGAGGGAAGCTCCTACAATGAGCAGTTCTTC
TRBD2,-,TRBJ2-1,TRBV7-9,CASSPPGLALRDEQFF,TGTGCCAGCAGCCCCCCGGGACTAGCTCTGAGAGATGAGCAGTTCTTC
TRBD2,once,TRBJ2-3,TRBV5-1,CASSSGKTSGVPDTQYF,TGCGCCAGCAGCTCTGGGAAGACTAGCGGGGTGCCAGATACGCAGTATTTT
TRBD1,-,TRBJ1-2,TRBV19,CASSETGQGPGYGYTF,TGTGCCAGTAGTGAAACGGGACAGGGGCCCGGCTATGGCTACACCTTC
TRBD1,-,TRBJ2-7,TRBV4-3,CASSQQQGTEQYF,TGCGCCAGCAGCCAACAACAGGGGACCGAGCAGTACTTC
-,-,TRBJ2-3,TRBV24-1,CATSASLDTQYF,TGTGCCACCAGTGCCAGTTTGGATACGCAGTATTTT
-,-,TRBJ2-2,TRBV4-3,CASSAKYRAGELFF,TGCGCCAGCAGCGCCAAGTACAGGGCCGGGGAGCTGTTTTTT
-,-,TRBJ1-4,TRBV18,CASSPLTVEKLFF,TGTGCCAGCTCACCACTGACAGTTGAAAAACTGTTTTTT
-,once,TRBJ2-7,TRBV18,CASSPSEVYEQYF,TGTGCCAGCTCACCTTCAGAAGTCTACGAGCAGTACTTC
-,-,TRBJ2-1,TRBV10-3,CAISESSYNEQFF,TGTGCCATCAGTGAGTCTAGCTACAATGAGCAGTTCTTC
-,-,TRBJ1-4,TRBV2,CASKDEDRIREKLFF,TGTGCCAGCAAAGACGAAGACAGGATCCGTGAAAAACTGTTTTTT
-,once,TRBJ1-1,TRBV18,CASSPVGDEAFF,TGTGCCAGCTCACCGGTCGGGGATGAAGCTTTCTTT
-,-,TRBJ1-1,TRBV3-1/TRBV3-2,CARDRGRMGGTEAFF,TGTGCCCGCGACCGGGGGAGGATGGGGGGCACTGAAGCTTTCTTT
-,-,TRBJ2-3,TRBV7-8,CASSPARGLDTQYF,TGTGCCAGCAGCCCCGCCAGGGGTCTAGATACGCAGTATTTT
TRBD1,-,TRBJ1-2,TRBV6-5,CASSYDRVDGYTF,TGTGCCAGCAGTTACGACAGGGTAGACGGCTACACCTTC
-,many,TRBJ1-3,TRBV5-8,CASSLGLISGNTIYF,TGTGCCAGCAGCTTGGGACTGATCTCTGGAAACACCATATATTTT
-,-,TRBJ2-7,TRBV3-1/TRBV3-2,CASSQQGSSYEQYF,TGTGCCAGCAGCCAACAGGGTAGCTCCTACGAGCAGTACTTC
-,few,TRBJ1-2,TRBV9,CASSVDSLGDGYTF,TGTGCCAGCAGCGTAGATTCGCTAGGGGATGGCTACACCTTC
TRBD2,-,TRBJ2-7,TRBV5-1,CASSTWTSGGYEQYF,TGCGCCAGCAGCACCTGGACTAGCGGGGGCTACGAGCAGTACTTC
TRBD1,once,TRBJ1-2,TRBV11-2,CASSLDPYRTGVAGYTF,TGTGCCAGCAGCTTAGATCCATATAGGACAGGGGTCGCTGGCTACACCTTC
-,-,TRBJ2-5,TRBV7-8,CASSLSGLYQETQYF,TGTGCCAGCAGCTTATCCGGTTTGTACCAAGAGACCCAGTACTTC
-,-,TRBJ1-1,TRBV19,CASSITANTEAFF,TGTGCCAGTAGTATAACAGCGAACACTGAAGCTTTCTTT
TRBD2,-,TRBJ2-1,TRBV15,CATSWPRGGGGMRNEQFF,TGTGCCACCAGCTGGCCCCGGGGCGGGGGAGGTATGAGGAATGAGCAGTTCTTC
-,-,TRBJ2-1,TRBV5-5,CASSLQGSYNEQFF,TGTGCCAGCAGCTTACAGGGCTCCTACAATGAGCAGTTCTTC
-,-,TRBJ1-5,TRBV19,CASSTDQGYNQPQHF,TGTGCCAGTAGTACGGACCAGGGTTACAATCAGCCCCAGCATTTT
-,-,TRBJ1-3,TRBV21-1,CASSKRWTASSGNTIYF,TGTGCCAGCAGCAAAAGGTGGACTGCGAGCTCTGGAAACACCATATATTTT
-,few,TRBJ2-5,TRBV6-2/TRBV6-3,CASSYPADPEETQYF,TGTGCCAGCAGTTACCCAGCGGACCCGGAGGAGACCCAGTACTTC
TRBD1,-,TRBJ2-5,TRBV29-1,CSELRQGIGETQYF,TGCAGCGAATTACGACAGGGGATCGGGGAGACCCAGTACTTC
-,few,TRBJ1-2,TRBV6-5,CASSYSRREWNYGYTF,TGTGCCAGCAGTTACTCGAGGAGGGAATGGAACTATGGCTACACCTTC
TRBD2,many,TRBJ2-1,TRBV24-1,CATIDGTSGEQFF,TGTGCCACCATTGATGGGACTAGCGGGGAGCAGTTCTTC
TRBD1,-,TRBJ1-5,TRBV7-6,CASSYRQGRGQPQHF,TGTGCCAGCAGCTACAGACAGGGAAGGGGACAGCCCCAGCATTTT
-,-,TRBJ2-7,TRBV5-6,CASSVERAYEQYF,TGTGCCAGCAGCGTCGAGCGAGCCTACGAGCAGTACTTC
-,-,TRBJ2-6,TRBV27,CASSLEGTSAGANVLTF,TGTGCCAGCAGTTTAGAGGGTACTTCCGCTGGGGCCAACGTCCTGACTTTC
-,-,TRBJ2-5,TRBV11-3,CASSSVRETQYF,TGTGCCAGCAGCTCGGTTAGAGAGACCCAGTACTTC
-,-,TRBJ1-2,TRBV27,CASSAGSYGYTF,TGTGCCAGCAGTGCGGGGAGCTATGGCTACACCTTC
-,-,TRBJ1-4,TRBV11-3,CASSRREDEKLFF,TGTGCCAGCAGCCGACGGGAGGATGAAAAACTGTTTTTT
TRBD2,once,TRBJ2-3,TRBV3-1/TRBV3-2,CASSPGLAGGTSTDTQYF,TGTGCCAGCAGCCCGGGACTAGCGGGGGGAACTAGCACAGATACGCAGTATTTT
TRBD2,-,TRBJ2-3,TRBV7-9,CASRSKVLAGGYTDTQYF,TGTGCCAGCAGATCAAAGGTCCTAGCGGGGGGGTACACAGATACGCAGTATTTT
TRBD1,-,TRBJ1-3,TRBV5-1,CASSSTGGASGNTIYF,TGCGCCAGCAGCTCGACAGGGGGCGCGTCGGGAAACACCATATATTTT
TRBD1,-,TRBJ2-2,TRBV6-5,CASSLGQGRTGELFF,TGTGCCAGCAGTCTAGGACAGGGTAGGACCGGGGAGCTGTTTTTT
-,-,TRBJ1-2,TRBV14,CASSQLGGYGYTF,TGTGCCAGCAGCCAACTGGGGGGCTATGGCTACACCTTC
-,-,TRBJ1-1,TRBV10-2,CATEASPTEAFF,TGCGCCACCGAGGCCAGCCCCACTGAAGCTTTCTTT
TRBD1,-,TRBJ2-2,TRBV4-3,CASSQLDADRDNAGELFF,TGCGCCAGCAGCCAGTTGGACGCCGACAGGGATAACGCCGGGGAGCTGTTTTTT
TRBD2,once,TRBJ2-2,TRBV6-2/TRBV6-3,CASSPSGDPTGELFF,TGTGCCAGCAGTCCAAGCGGGGATCCCACCGGGGAGCTGTTTTTT
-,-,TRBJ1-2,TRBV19,CASSRTLGDSGYTF,TGTGCCAGTAGTCGTACCCTGGGGGACTCTGGCTACACCTTC
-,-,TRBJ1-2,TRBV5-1,CASSLVSVSSHYGYTF,TGCGCCAGCAGCTTGGTCTCCGTTAGCTCCCACTATGGCTACACCTTC
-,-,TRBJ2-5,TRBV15,CATSRTRDIRETQYF,TGTGCCACCAGCAGAACCCGGGACATTCGGGAGACCCAGTACTTC
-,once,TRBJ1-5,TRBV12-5,CASGLSRNQPQHF,TGTGCTAGTGGTTTGTCCAGAAATCAGCCCCAGCATTTT
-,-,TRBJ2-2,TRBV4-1,CASSQDTGTGELFF,TGCGCCAGCAGCCAAGATACAGGTACCGGGGAGCTGTTTTTT
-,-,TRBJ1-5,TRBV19,CASSLQANSNQPQHF,TGTGCCAGTAGTCTACAGGCTAATAGCAATCAGCCCCAGCATTTT